This T cell receptor beta chain was captured in a study of T cell changes during pregnancy in multiple sclerosis. Clones were read by immunoSEQ multiplex PCR, and TCRdb kept only the in-frame ones, dropping some. The repertoire holds tens of thousands of clones, with 80% to 95% as singletons. The germline V gene encodes CDR1 LNHDA and CDR2 SQIVND (reference sequence). Trimming removed 5 bases from V and 9 bases from J; junction bases left unmatched: 7. The CDR3 runs to 15 residues. Material: peripheral blood, obtained in the second trimester of pregnancy. This sequence joins TRBV19 and TRBJ1-6; 10 nucleotides line up with TRBD1. This clonotype originated in a female donor in good health, enrolled as a control in a pregnancy study. The CDR3 loop reads CASSGWTGGRSPLHF. The CDR3 DNA reads TGTGCCAGTAGTGGATGGACAGGGGGGCGTTCACCCCTCCACTTT. Full variable domain (missing parts from reference TRBV19 and TRBJ1-6): DGGITQSPKYLFRKEGQNVTLSCEQNLNHDAMYWYRQDPGQGLRLIYYSQIVNDFQKGDIAEGYSVSREKKESFPLTVTSAQKNPTAFYLCASSGWTGGRSPLHFGNGTRLTVT.